The clone carrying this T cell receptor beta chain was seen repeatedly, ten times or more. Its target is not known. The data originate from a study of neurological immune-mediated disorders. The study, taken as a whole, reports: Sharing of CDR3 amino acid sequences among expanded clones across subjects was absent, suggesting private repertoires in all groups.

The study built unsorted libraries from 2 million PBMCs kept at -80 C. Each TCR transcript was tagged with a 10-nucleotide random UMI during 5'RACE. MiXCR, run by TCRdb on the 5' RACE reads, gives a single entry per CDR3 protein. The table has 50,000 to 80,000 distinct CDR3 sequences, roughly 4.5% seen once; the top ten hold 6.5% to 7.5%. This CDR3 region has 15 residues. V dropped 0 bases and J dropped 11; count of bases not matched to a gene: 7. The germline V gene has CDR1 MGHRA and CDR2 YSYEKL. The sample comprised PBMCs. The V call is TRBV4-1, the J call TRBJ2-1; 10 nucleotides agree with TRBD2. This TCR came from a man younger than 40 with multiple sclerosis. CDR3 sequence: CASSQDKRGGRKQFF. The CDR3 bases are TGCGCCAGCAGCCAAGATAAGCGGGGGGGCCGTAAGCAGTTCTTC.